These 17 T cell receptor beta chains were sequenced from one sample in a study of T cell responses to AZD1222 COVID-19 vaccine. TCRdb's copy holds only in-frame clones and misses some; the assay was immunoSEQ multiplex PCR. The repertoire holds 80,000 or so clones, with around four fifths as singletons. The sequenced sample was peripheral blood, obtained on day 0 of AZD1222 vaccination. The receptors derive from an adult in good health.

This rearrangement joins TRBV21-1 to TRBJ2-1; the table's D call of TRBD2 was not tested on the DNA. TRBV21-1 is shown as a pseudogene. The CDR3 is 17 residues long. CDR3 sequence: CASSKADGLAGDNEQFF. The CDR3 coding sequence is TGTGCCAGCAGCAAAGCGGACGGACTAGCGGGCGATAATGAGCAGTTCTTC.

The rearrangement uses TRBV4-2 and TRBJ1-4; D is ambiguous. Trimming shortened V by 1 base and J by 7 bases, and 13 bases separated the two germline ends. Germline loops: CDR1 LGHNA, CDR2 YNFKEQ. This CDR3 comprises 15 residues. CDR3 DNA: TGTGCCAGCAGCCAAGTCGAGGGTGCGAGTGAAAAACTGTTTTTT. Translation: CASSQVEGASEKLFF.

The rearrangement uses TRBV19 and TRBJ1-4; the D is unclear. CDR1 and CDR2 (germline): LNHDA, SQIVND (reference sequence). The CDR3 runs 14 residues. Between the trimmed V and J ends, which lost 7 bases and 4 bases, there was a span of 13 bases. CDR3 nucleotide sequence: TGTGCCAGTACTTACCGGGCCGATAATGAAAAACTGTTTTTT. Its protein is CASTYRADNEKLFF.

The CDR3 coding sequence is TGTGCCAGCAGCGTGGGACGGAGACCAAATCAGCCCCAGCATTTT. Protein: CASSVGRRPNQPQHF. The chain carries TRBV5-6 and TRBJ1-5, with D possibly being TRBD1 (5 bases). V lost 4 bases and J lost 4, with 15 bases in between. CDR1 is SGHDT and CDR2 is YYEEEE in the germline V gene. CDR3 size: 15 residues.

This chain joins TRBV9 and TRBJ1-3; TRBD1 agrees at 12 bases. The V gene end was trimmed by 0 bases and the J gene end by 4 bases; junction bases not matched to a gene: 8. The germline V gene encodes CDR1 SGDLS and CDR2 YYNGEE. The CDR3 consists of 18 residues. The CDR3 sequence: CASSVDSGQGAIGNTIYF. In DNA form, the CDR3 reads TGTGCCAGCAGCGTAGATTCGGGACAGGGGGCGATCGGAAACACCATATATTTT. The full variable domain, rest sourced from reference TRBV9 and TRBJ1-3, is DSGVTQTPKHLITATGQRVTLRCSPRSGDLSVYWYQQSLDQGLQFLIQYYNGEERAKGNILERFSAQQFPDLHSELNLSSLELGDSALYFCASSVDSGQGAIGNTIYFGEGSWLTVV.

The CDR3 nucleotides are TGTGCCAGCAGTTTTGAAGGGGGAGAGACCCAGTACTTC. Translated: CASSFEGGETQYF. V gene TRBV12-3 or TRBV12-4 combines with J gene TRBJ2-5, with D perhaps matching TRBD1 (6 bases). This CDR3 has 13 residues. Trimming took off 3 bases at V and 4 bases at J, with 9 bases between the two ends.

The chain is built from TRBV5-6 and TRBJ1-1, with D unclear. CDR1 and CDR2 from the germline V gene are SGHDT and YYEEEE. This CDR3 comprises 12 residues. V was clipped by 0 bases and J by 3 bases, with 3 bases between them. CDR3: CASSLADTEAFF. The CDR3 nucleotides are TGTGCCAGCAGCTTGGCTGACACTGAAGCTTTCTTT.

A few counts support this clone. Other DNA sequences in this sample translate to the same CDR3. The gene calls are TRBV6-5 and TRBJ1-2; D gene unclear. Trimming took off 5 bases at V and 3 bases at J, with 10 bases between the two ends. CDR1 is MNHEY, CDR2 SVGAGI, per germline. The CDR3 covers 13 residues. CDR3 nucleotide sequence: TGTGCCAGCAGTCCAGGCTCCGACTATGGCTACACCTTC. This gives the protein CASSPGSDYGYTF.

J is TRBJ1-1 and V is TRBV7-9; TRBD1 is a possible D gene (5 bases). This CDR3 contains 13 residues. Trimming removed 6 bases at V and 1 base at J, with 9 bases between. CDR1 SEHNR and CDR2 FQNEAQ come from the germline V gene (reference sequence). CDR3 sequence: CASRPTENTEAFF. CDR3 sequence (DNA): TGTGCCAGCAGACCGACAGAGAACACTGAAGCTTTCTTT.

The V call is TRBV4-1, the J call TRBJ1-4; possible D gene TRBD1, 5 bases. V lost 0 bases and J 0 bases, leaving 8 bases between the germline ends. The germline V gene encodes CDR1 MGHRA and CDR2 YSYEKL. The CDR3 length is 16 residues. CDR3 residues: CASSQEGRSTNEKLFF. CDR3 DNA sequence: TGCGCCAGCAGCCAAGAGGGACGGTCAACTAATGAAAAACTGTTTTTT.

This clone turned up a few times. V gene TRBV11-2 combines with J gene TRBJ2-1, with 9 positions matching TRBD1. Germline V gene data show CDR1 as SGHAT and CDR2 as FQNNGV. The CDR3 is made up of 15 amino acids. The J segment lost 4 bases and the V segment lost 6 bases, leaving 7 bases of the junction unmatched. This chain's CDR3 is CASRRTGQGYNEQFF. In DNA, the CDR3 is TGTGCCAGCAGGAGGACGGGACAGGGATACAATGAGCAGTTCTTC.

Only one count was recorded for this clone. CDR3 residues: CASSLDGVRWTEAFF. The DNA of the CDR3 is TGTGCCAGCAGCTTAGACGGGGTACGATGGACTGAAGCTTTCTTT. This sequence joins TRBV7-8 and TRBJ1-1; D is unresolved. The length of the CDR3 is 15 residues. V was trimmed by 1 base and J by 5 bases, leaving 14 bases between them. Germline lookup yields CDR1 SGHVS and CDR2 FQNEAQ. Filled out from reference TRBV7-8 and TRBJ1-1, the complete variable domain reads GAGVSQSPRYKVAKRGQDVALRCDPISGHVSLFWYQQALGQGPEFLTYFQNEAQLDKSGLPSDRFFAERPEGSVSTLKIQRTQQEDSAVYLCASSLDGVRWTEAFFGQGTRLTVV.

V gene TRBV7-2 combines with J gene TRBJ2-5; 12 nucleotides match TRBD2. With 5 bases clipped from V and 5 bases from J, the junction kept 6 bases outside the gene matches. CDR1 is SGHTA, CDR2 FQGNSA, per germline. This CDR3 contains 15 residues. The CDR3 bases are TGTGCCAGCAGCCGCCTAGCGGGGGGGCCCGAGACCCAGTACTTC. Amino acid sequence: CASSRLAGGPETQYF.

This chain uses TRBV5-5 with TRBJ1-2; possibly TRBD1 for D (5 bases). CDR1 is SGHKS, CDR2 YYEKEE, per germline (reference sequence). This CDR3 is built from 16 residues. Trimming took 0 bases from V and 11 from J, leaving 23 bases between them. CDR3 DNA sequence: TGTGCCAGCAGCTTGGAACCGGGACGCCGGACGGAGGGGTACACCTTC. Protein sequence: CASSLEPGRRTEGYTF. Complete variable domain (other parts from reference TRBV5-5 and TRBJ1-2): DAGVTQSPTHLIKTRGQQVTLRCSPISGHKSVSWYQQVLGQGPQFIFQYYEKEERGRGNFPDRFSARQFPNYSSELNVNALLLGDSALYLCASSLEPGRRTEGYTFGSGTRLTVV.

This clone was counted between two and nine times. The gene calls are TRBV10-1 and TRBJ2-3; D ambiguous. CDR3 length: 17 residues. Trimming removed 0 bases at V and 0 bases at J, with 13 bases between. Germline V gene data show CDR1 as WNHNN and CDR2 as SYGVQD (reference sequence). The CDR3 DNA is TGCGCCAGCAGTGAGTCGAATACAGTCCGAAGCACAGATACGCAGTATTTT. Amino acid sequence: CASSESNTVRSTDTQYF.

The rearrangement joins TRBV9 to TRBJ2-1; TRBD2 matches 7 bases. Germline V CDR1 and CDR2: SGDLS, YYNGEE. V lost 0 bases, J lost 0 bases, and 6 bases stayed unmatched. The CDR3 sequence is 17 residues long. The CDR3 loop reads CASSVASGASSYNEQFF. The CDR3 DNA is TGTGCCAGCAGCGTAGCCAGCGGGGCATCCTCCTACAATGAGCAGTTCTTC.

Only a few counts were recorded for this clone. DNA of the CDR3: TGTGCCACCTCCGGGACAGGGGAAACCGGGGAGCTGTTTTTT. Encoded protein: CATSGTGETGELFF. V usage is TRBV10-3 and J usage is TRBJ2-2, with 10 nucleotides matching TRBD1. The ends lost 10 bases at V and 5 bases at J; junction bases unmatched: 7. Germline loops: CDR1 ENHRY, CDR2 SYGVKD. This CDR3 has 14 amino acids.